The source of this T cell receptor beta chain is a study of cytomegalovirus exposure and HLA in healthy donors. CDR1 and CDR2 (germline): SGHDT, YYEEEE. This CDR3 contains 13 residues. V trimming: 4 bases; J trimming: 13 bases; junction bases outside the gene matches: 5. PCR primers comprised 60 Vbeta and 13 Jbeta primers. Using immunoSEQ multiplex PCR, the repertoire was profiled, and TCRdb retains in-frame clones only, with some absent. The data show 150,000 to 200,000 clones, around 77% seen once. The sequenced sample consisted of PBMCs. The chain combines TRBV5-6 with TRBJ2-1; 13 bases align to TRBD2. The receptor comes from a female donor in good health and CMV-seronegative. The CDR3 DNA reads TGTGCCAGCAGCACACTAGCGGGGGGGCTACAGTTCTTC. This translates into CASSTLAGGLQFF.